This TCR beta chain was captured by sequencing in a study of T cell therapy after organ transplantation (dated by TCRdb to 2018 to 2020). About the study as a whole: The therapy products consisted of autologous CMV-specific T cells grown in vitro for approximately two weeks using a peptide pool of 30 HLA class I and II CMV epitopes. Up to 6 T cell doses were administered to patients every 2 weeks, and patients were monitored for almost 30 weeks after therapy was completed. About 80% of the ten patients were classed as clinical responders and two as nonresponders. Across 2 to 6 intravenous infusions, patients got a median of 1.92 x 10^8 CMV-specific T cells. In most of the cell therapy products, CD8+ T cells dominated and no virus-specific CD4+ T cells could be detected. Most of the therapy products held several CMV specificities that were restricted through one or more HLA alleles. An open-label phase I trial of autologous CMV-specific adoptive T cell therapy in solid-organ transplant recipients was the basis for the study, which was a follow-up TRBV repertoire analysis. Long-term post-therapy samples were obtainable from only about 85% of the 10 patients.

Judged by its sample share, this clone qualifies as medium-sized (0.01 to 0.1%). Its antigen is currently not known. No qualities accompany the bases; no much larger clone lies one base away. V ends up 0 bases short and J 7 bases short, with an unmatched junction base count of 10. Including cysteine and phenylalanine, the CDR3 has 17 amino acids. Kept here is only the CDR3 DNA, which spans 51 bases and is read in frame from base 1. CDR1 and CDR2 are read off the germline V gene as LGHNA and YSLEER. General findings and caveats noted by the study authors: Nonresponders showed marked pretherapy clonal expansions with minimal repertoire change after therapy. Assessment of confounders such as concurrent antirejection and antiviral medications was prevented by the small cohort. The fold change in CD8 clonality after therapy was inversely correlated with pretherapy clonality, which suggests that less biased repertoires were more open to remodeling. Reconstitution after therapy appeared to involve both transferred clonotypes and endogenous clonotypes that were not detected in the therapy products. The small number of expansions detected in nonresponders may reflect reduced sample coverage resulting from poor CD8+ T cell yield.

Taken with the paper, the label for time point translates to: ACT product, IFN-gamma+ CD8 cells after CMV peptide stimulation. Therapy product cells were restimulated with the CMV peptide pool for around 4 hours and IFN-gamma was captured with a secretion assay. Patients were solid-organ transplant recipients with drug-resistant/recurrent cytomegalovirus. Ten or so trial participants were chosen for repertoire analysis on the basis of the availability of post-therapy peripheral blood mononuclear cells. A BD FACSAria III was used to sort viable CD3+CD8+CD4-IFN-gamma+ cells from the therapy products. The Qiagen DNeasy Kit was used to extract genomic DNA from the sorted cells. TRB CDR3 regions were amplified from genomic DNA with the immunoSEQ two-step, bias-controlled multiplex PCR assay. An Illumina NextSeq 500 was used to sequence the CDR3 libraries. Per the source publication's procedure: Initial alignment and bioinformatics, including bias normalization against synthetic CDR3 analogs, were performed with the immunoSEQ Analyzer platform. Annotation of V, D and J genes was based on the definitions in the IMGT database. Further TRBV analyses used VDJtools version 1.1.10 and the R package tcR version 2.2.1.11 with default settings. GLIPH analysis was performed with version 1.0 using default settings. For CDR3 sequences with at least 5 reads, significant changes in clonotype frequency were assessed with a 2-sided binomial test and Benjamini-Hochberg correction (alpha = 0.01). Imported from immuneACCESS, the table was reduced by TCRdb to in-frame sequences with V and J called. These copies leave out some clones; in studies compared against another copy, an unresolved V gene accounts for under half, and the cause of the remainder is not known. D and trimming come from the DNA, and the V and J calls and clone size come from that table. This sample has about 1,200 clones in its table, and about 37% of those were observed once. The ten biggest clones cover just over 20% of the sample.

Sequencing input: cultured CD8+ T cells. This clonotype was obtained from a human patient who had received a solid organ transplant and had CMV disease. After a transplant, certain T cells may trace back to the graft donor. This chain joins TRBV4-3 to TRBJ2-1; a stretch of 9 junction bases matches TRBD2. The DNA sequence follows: TGCGCCAGCAGCCAAGAATGGGGGCGGGAGGGCCTGAATGAGCAGTTCTTC. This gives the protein CASSQEWGREGLNEQFF.